Below, 8 T cell receptor beta chains from the same sample are listed, as sequenced in a study of T cells after yellow fever vaccination. MiXCR, applied by TCRdb to the 5' RACE reads, yields one record per CDR3 protein. The table includes under 700,000 distinct CDR3 sequences, less than 20% detected once. The material was PBMCs, obtained about 5 days after the first yellow fever vaccination. The receptors were sampled from a man aged 18-30 years who received the YFV17D yellow fever vaccine.

The table lists this clonotype with many counts. This chain's CDR3 is CASSYSGGSSYEQYF. CDR3 DNA: TGTGCCAGCAGTTACTCTGGGGGTAGTTCCTACGAGCAGTACTTC. The gene calls are TRBV6-5 and TRBJ2-7; either TRBD1 or TRBD2 may fit D (5 bases each). This CDR3 contains 15 residues. Germline loops: CDR1 MNHEY, CDR2 SVGAGI. Deletions cut 0 bases from V and 1 base from J, with 10 bases between.

This clonotype was counted between two and nine times. The chain recombines TRBV13 with TRBJ2-3; unclear D gene. With 5 bases removed from V and 2 bases from J, the gap between germline ends came to 14 bases. Germline values: CDR1 PRHDT, CDR2 FYEKMQ (reference sequence). The CDR3 has 15 amino acids. DNA of the CDR3: TGTGCCAGCAGCCTGCGGATGGCCTACACAGATACGCAGTATTTT. This sequence encodes CASSLRMAYTDTQYF.

The CDR3 sequence: CSAGLRAPLEQYV. The CDR3 nucleotides read TGCAGTGCGGGACTGCGGGCCCCTCTCGAGCAGTACGTC. J is TRBJ2-7 and V is TRBV20-1; D is possibly TRBD2 (6 bases). The CDR3 length is 13 residues. Germline V gene data show CDR1 as DFQATT and CDR2 as SNEGSKA (reference sequence). V lost 6 bases and J lost 6, with 18 bases in between.

This rearrangement joins TRBV7-2 to TRBJ1-2, with D unclear. The CDR3 sequence is 15 residues long. V dropped 1 base and J dropped 7 bases, with 16 bases sitting between them. Germline values: CDR1 SGHTA, CDR2 FQGNSA. CDR3 coding DNA: TGTGCCAGCAGCTTAGGATGGGCAGCAGCGGCTGGCTACACCTTC. Amino acid sequence: CASSLGWAAAAGYTF. Variable domain in full (rest from reference TRBV7-2 and TRBJ1-2): GAGVSQSPSNKVTEKGKDVELRCDPISGHTALYWYRQSLGQGLEFLIYFQGNSAPDKSGLPSDRFSAERTGGSVSTLTIQRTQQEDSAVYLCASSLGWAAAAGYTFGSGTRLTVV.

This clonotype turned up a few times. The V and J genes are TRBV12-3 or TRBV12-4 and TRBJ1-1; maybe TRBD1 (6 bases). The CDR3 consists of 16 residues. V was trimmed by 6 bases and J by 6 bases, leaving 23 bases between them. Written as DNA, the CDR3 is TGTGCCAGCAGCCAGACTAGACAGGACCTTGGGGCTGAAGCTTTCTTT. It encodes CASSQTRQDLGAEAFF.

This sequence joins TRBV5-4 and TRBJ1-1; perhaps TRBD1 as D (5 bases). Germline CDR1 and CDR2: SGHNT and YYREEE (reference sequence). The CDR3 totals 16 residues. Trimming shortened V by 0 bases and J by 0 bases, and 12 bases separated the two germline ends. CDR3 region: CASSLGGGRMNTEAFF. CDR3 nucleotides: TGTGCCAGCAGCTTGGGGGGGGGACGGATGAACACTGAAGCTTTCTTT.

The rearrangement links TRBV5-1 to TRBJ2-3; D is unclear. V dropped 0 bases and J dropped 6 bases, with 8 bases sitting between them. Germline CDR1 is SGHRS and CDR2 is YFSETQ. The CDR3 has 13 residues. The CDR3 sequence is CASSLGLSDTQYF. DNA of the CDR3: TGCGCCAGCAGCTTGGGTTTATCGGATACGCAGTATTTT.

The table lists this clonotype with a few counts. The chain joins TRBV25-1 to TRBJ2-7; 8 bases line up with TRBD2. The junction had 2 bases not matched to a gene; V was cut back by 2 bases and J by 2 bases. The germline CDR1 and CDR2 sequences are MGHDK and SYGVNS. This CDR3 comprises 14 residues. CDR3 loop: CASSERGGPYEQYF. The CDR3, as DNA: TGTGCCAGCAGTGAACGGGGGGGACCCTACGAGCAGTACTTC.